Listed below are T cell receptor beta chains from one sample, sequenced in a study of cytomegalovirus exposure and HLA in healthy donors. The table came from immunoSEQ multiplex PCR; TCRdb's copy has only in-frame clones and leaves some out. This table has about 180,000 clones, about 78% appearing once. Sequenced material: PBMCs. Receptors originate from a man aged 35 to 55 in good health and CMV-seronegative. The CDR3 runs from the conserved cysteine through the conserved F or W. A D gene is named only where the DNA matches it firmly.

cdr3_length | j_call | d_call | v_call | cdr3_nt | cdr3_aa
16 | TRBJ1-5 | TRBD1 | TRBV15 | TGTGCCACCAGCGTGCCGGGACAGGGGGAAAATCAGCCCCAGCATTTT | CATSVPGQGENQPQHF
14 | TRBJ2-7 | TRBD1 | TRBV11-3 | TGTGCCAGCAGCCACAGGGGGTTCACCTACGAGCAGTACTTC | CASSHRGFTYEQYF
17 | TRBJ1-3 | NA | TRBV4-1 | TGCGCCAGCAGCCAAGCGGGTGTCACACGCTCTGGAAACACCATATATTTT | CASSQAGVTRSGNTIYF
15 | TRBJ2-2 | TRBD2 | TRBV19 | TGTGCCACCATAGCGGGGGTAAGCAACACCGGGGAGCTGTTTTTT | CATIAGVSNTGELFF
14 | TRBJ1-5 | NA | TRBV2 | TGTGCCAGCAGTTTCCAGGGGAGCAATCAGCCCCAGCATTTT | CASSFQGSNQPQHF
14 | TRBJ1-1 | NA | TRBV4-3 | TGCGCCAGCAGCCAAGATCTCGGGAACACTGAAGCTTTCTTT | CASSQDLGNTEAFF
15 | TRBJ2-7 | TRBD2 | TRBV11-3 | TGTGCCAGCAGCTTAAGGACTAGCACGATCTACGAGCAGTACTTC | CASSLRTSTIYEQYF
13 | TRBJ1-3 | NA | TRBV30 | TGTGCCTGGAGTGACTCCTCTGGAAACACCATATATTTT | CAWSDSSGNTIYF
13 | TRBJ1-2 | TRBD1 | TRBV28 | TGTGCCAGCACTGAAAGGACAGGGGATGGCTACACCTTC | CASTERTGDGYTF
11 | TRBJ2-1 | NA | TRBV20-1 | TGCAGTGCCAGGATGAACAATGAGCAGTTCTTC | CSARMNNEQFF
16 | TRBJ2-3 | NA | TRBV11-2 | TGTGCCAGCAGCAATATGAGGGCGTTGATCACAGATACGCAGTATTTT | CASSNMRALITDTQYF
16 | TRBJ1-3 | TRBD1 | TRBV19 | TGTGCCAGTAGTCCCCCGACAGGGGGTTCTGGAAACACCATATATTTT | CASSPPTGGSGNTIYF